This TCR beta chain was captured by sequencing in a study of blood T cell repertoires in COVID-19. Original methodology: By means of reference gene primer amplification, nucleated cell counts were estimated. Method: immunoSEQ multiplex PCR; TCRdb's copy keeps in-frame clones and lacks some. That table furnishes V, J and clone size, whereas the DNA furnished D and trimming. The sample carries more than 150,000 clones, 84% recorded once. V dropped 6 bases and J dropped 6 bases, with 11 bases sitting between them. Germline CDR1 is MNHEY and CDR2 is SVGAGI. The CDR3 runs to 13 residues. The sequence derives from a woman between 50 and 59 years old who had recovered from COVID-19. The sample comprised PBMCs or T cells enriched from blood (not recorded which). The chain employs TRBV6-5 and TRBJ2-2; no clear D. In DNA, the CDR3 is TGTGCCAGCAGAAACTTAGCCGCCGGGGAGCTGTTTTTT. This sequence encodes CASRNLAAGELFF.